This TCR beta chain was identified during a study of blood T cell repertoires in COVID-19. As for the study in general: The samples span acute and convalescent COVID-19 from the United States, Italy and Spain.

Study members were between roughly 18 and 100 years old and lived in some 22 US regions. This CDR3 comprises 15 residues. Trimming stripped 0 bases from V and 4 bases from J, with 12 bases between. CDR1 and CDR2 from the germline V gene are MNHEY and SVGAGI. Original data processing: Cell counts per sample came from amplifying reference gene primers. Only in-frame clones appear in the TCRdb table, and some are missing; sequencing was by immunoSEQ multiplex PCR. The V and J calls and the clone size are those of that table, but D and trimming were determined from the DNA. The sample shows about 370,000 clones, 80% to 90% of them seen only once.

The chain joins TRBV6-5 to TRBJ1-2; D may be TRBD1 (6 bases). Sequencing input: PBMCs or T cells enriched from blood (not recorded which). This receptor was taken from a man in his late teens or twenties who had recovered from COVID-19. This chain's CDR3 is CASSYSTGGGYGYTF. As DNA, the CDR3 is TGTGCCAGCAGTTACTCGACAGGAGGAGGCTATGGCTACACCTTC.